The 7 T cell receptor beta chains below were found in one sample sequenced in a study of blood T cell repertoires in COVID-19. Sequenced by immunoSEQ multiplex PCR; TCRdb stores in-frame clones only, minus some. The table has approximately 20,000 clones, 82% seen once; the top ten hold more than 5.5%. Source material: peripheral blood. The receptors stem from a human donor in a cohort sampled during active COVID-19.

CDR3 in amino acids: CASSLGPGGIEAFF. DNA of the CDR3: TGTGCCAGCAGCTTAGGGCCAGGGGGCATTGAAGCTTTCTTT. This rearrangement joins TRBV11-2 to TRBJ1-1, with 8 bases fitting TRBD1. Germline CDR1 is SGHAT and CDR2 is FQNNGV. The CDR3 spans 14 residues. V shed 1 base, J shed 7 bases, and the junction held 5 bases outside the gene matches.

The chain employs TRBV5-6 and TRBJ2-3; possibly TRBD2 for D (7 bases). The CDR3 extends over 17 amino acids. Per germline, CDR1 SGHDT and CDR2 YYEEEE. V lost 1 base and J lost 3, with 18 bases in between. The CDR3 region has the DNA TGTGCCAGCAGCTTGATGCGGGGGCGAGGGCGTACAGATACGCAGTATTTT. Amino acids: CASSLMRGRGRTDTQYF.

The chain employs TRBV30 and TRBJ2-3; 10 bases line up with TRBD1. The length of the CDR3 is 16 residues. Losses at the gene ends were 4 bases for V and 4 bases for J; bases not matched to a gene: 11. CDR1 is GTSNPN, CDR2 SVGIG, per germline (reference sequence). This CDR3 is CAWTHLAGQGPDTQYF. In DNA form, the CDR3 reads TGTGCCTGGACACATCTGGCGGGACAGGGGCCAGATACGCAGTATTTT.

CDR3 nucleotide sequence: TGTGCCAGCAGTTTAGGGCAGGGCAGGGCTTTCTTT. Translation gives CASSLGQGRAFF. V usage is TRBV28 and J usage is TRBJ1-1; TRBD1 is a possible D gene (5 bases). Per germline, CDR1 MDHEN and CDR2 SYDVKM. V was trimmed by 2 bases and J by 11 bases, leaving 12 bases between them. The CDR3 sequence is 12 residues long.

The genes are TRBV15 and TRBJ1-2; TRBD1 agrees at 7 bases. This CDR3 region has 14 residues. Losses at the gene ends were 0 bases for V and 8 bases for J; bases not matched to a gene: 6. In germline, CDR1 is LNHNV, CDR2 YYDKDF (reference sequence). The CDR3 nucleotides are TGTGCCACCAGCAGAGAGATGGGACAGATGGGCTACACCTTC. Its translation: CATSREMGQMGYTF. Filled out from reference TRBV15 and TRBJ1-2, the complete variable domain reads DAMVIQNPRYQVTQFGKPVTLSCSQTLNHNVMYWYQQKSSQAPKLLFHYYDKDFNNEADTPDNFQSRRPNTSFCFLDIRSPGLGDTAMYLCATSREMGQMGYTFGSGTRLTVV.

The chain combines TRBV4-3 with TRBJ2-1; 9 nucleotides line up with TRBD2. CDR1 LGHNA and CDR2 YSLEER come from the germline V gene. The CDR3 loop spans 16 amino acids. The V gene end was trimmed by 2 bases and the J gene end by 8 bases; junction bases not matched to a gene: 10. The CDR3: CASSQKGTSGHYEQFF. CDR3 in DNA: TGCGCCAGCAGCCAAAAAGGAACTAGCGGGCATTATGAGCAGTTCTTC.

The chain has TRBV14 and TRBJ2-3; the D gene is possibly TRBD2 (6 bases). The V and J ends lost 4 bases and 4 bases respectively, with 9 bases between them. This CDR3 spans 13 amino acids. The germline gives CDR1 SGHDN, CDR2 FVKESK. CDR3 DNA: TGTGCCAGCAGCCCGACGGGAGCAGATACGCAGTATTTT. Encoded protein: CASSPTGADTQYF. Complete variable domain (other parts from reference TRBV14 and TRBJ2-3): EAGVTQFPSHSVIEKGQTVTLRCDPISGHDNLYWYRRVMGKEIKFLLHFVKESKQDESGMPNNRFLAERTGGTYSTLKVQPAELEDSGVYFCASSPTGADTQYFGPGTRLTVL.